This T cell receptor (beta chain) stems from a study of shared clonotypes between healthy human individuals. V dropped 4 bases and J dropped 6; count of bases not matched to a gene: 2. The CDR3 extends over 13 amino acids. Germline lookup yields CDR1 SGHAT and CDR2 FQDESV (reference sequence). Some clones are missing from TCRdb's copy, which holds only in-frame ones; the method was immunoSEQ multiplex PCR. The sample consists of roughly 2,500,000 clones, 93% of them appearing once. For this clone: The same CDR3 arises from other DNA sequences in this sample as well.

Material: naive CD4+ T cells from PBMCs. Stated subset: CD45RA+ positively selected. The clonotype comes from a man between 18 and 29 years old in good health. Some clones in this sample may be carry-over from other donors' samples. The gene calls are TRBV11-1 and TRBJ2-7; TRBD1 aligns across 11 bases. CDR3 in amino acids: CASSSGTGGEQYF. In nucleotides, the CDR3 is TGTGCCAGCAGCTCAGGGACAGGGGGCGAGCAGTACTTC.